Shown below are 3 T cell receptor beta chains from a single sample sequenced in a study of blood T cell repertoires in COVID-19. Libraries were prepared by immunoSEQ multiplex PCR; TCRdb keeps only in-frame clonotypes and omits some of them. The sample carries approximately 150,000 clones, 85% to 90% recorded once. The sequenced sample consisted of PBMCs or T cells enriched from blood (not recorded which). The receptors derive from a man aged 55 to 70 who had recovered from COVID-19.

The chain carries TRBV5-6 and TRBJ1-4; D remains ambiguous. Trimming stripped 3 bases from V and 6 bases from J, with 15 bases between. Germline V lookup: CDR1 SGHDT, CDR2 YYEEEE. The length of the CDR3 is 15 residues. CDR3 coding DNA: TGTGCCAGCAGCTCACCCCGGGAGGGCGATGAAAAACTGTTTTTT. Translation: CASSSPREGDEKLFF.

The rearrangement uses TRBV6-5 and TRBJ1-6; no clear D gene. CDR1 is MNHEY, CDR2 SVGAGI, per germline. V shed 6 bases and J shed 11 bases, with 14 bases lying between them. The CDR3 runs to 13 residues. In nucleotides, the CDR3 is TGTGCCAGCAGATTCGTTTCTAACCCACCCCTCCACTTT. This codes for CASRFVSNPPLHF.

CDR3 DNA: TGCGCCAGCAGCTTACAGGGTCTTGGAAACACCATATATTTT. Encoded protein: CASSLQGLGNTIYF. J is TRBJ1-3 and V is TRBV5-1; the D gene is possibly TRBD1 (6 bases). The CDR3 loop spans 14 amino acids. The germline gives CDR1 SGHRS, CDR2 YFSETQ. Trimming took 2 bases from V and 3 from J, leaving 9 bases between them.